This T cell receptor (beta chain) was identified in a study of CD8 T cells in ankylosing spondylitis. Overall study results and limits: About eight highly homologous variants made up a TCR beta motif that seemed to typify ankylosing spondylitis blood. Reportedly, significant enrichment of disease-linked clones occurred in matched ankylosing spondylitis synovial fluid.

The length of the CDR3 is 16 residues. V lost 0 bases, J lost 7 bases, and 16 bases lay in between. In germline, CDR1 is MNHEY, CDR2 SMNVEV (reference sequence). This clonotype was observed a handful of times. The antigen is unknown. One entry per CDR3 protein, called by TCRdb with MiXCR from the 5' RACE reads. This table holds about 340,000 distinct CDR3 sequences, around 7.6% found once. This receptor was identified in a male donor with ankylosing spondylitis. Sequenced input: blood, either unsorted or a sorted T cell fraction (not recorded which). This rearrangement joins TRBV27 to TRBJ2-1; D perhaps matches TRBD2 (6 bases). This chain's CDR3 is CASSLSWGVASNEQFF. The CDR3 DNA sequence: TGTGCCAGCAGTTTATCTTGGGGGGTGGCGTCTAATGAGCAGTTCTTC.